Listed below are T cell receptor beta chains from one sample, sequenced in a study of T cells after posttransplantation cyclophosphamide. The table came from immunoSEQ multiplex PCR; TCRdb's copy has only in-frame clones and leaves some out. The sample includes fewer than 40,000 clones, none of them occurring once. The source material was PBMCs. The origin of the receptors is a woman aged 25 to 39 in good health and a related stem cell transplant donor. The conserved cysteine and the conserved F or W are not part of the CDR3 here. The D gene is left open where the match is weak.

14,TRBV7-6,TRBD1,ASSSNPGTGGGGYT
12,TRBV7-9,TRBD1,ASSLLDRGSPLH
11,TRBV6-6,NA,ASSRGLPDTQY
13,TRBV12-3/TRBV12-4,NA,ASSLKGSSNQPQH
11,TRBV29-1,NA,SAKDSTNSPLH
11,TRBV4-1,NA,ASSQLGADTQY
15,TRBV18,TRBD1,ASSPNRGLSGPDTQY
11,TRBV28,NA,ASRDRKDQPQH
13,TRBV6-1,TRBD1,ASSDSDRGDYGYT
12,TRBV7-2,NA,ASSSLLGNQPQH
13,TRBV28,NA,ASSFAVSGANVLT
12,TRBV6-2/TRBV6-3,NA,ASRLFEGNSPLH
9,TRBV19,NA,ASSILDTQY
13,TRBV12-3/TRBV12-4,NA,ASSNPFTGNTEAF
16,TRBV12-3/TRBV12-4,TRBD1,ASSSEAQGAHSNEKLF
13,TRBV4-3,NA,ASSQDPSASDEQY
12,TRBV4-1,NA,ASSRVQGTGELF
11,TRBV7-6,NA,ASSLVQSSPLH
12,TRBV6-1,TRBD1,ASRGQGMNTEAF
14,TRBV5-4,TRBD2,ASSLALAGSTDTQY
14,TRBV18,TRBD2,ASSPLRGGETDTQY
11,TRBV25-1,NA,ASAESGDQPQH
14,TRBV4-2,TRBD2,ASSQDLAGGIYEQY
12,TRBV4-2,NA,ASSKEGGHTEAF
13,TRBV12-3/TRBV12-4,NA,ASSFRLANLDTQY
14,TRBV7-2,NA,ASSLIGYSSYNEQF
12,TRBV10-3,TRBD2,AISVGGGGDTQY
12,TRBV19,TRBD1,ASSQQGRGQPQH
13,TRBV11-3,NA,ASRLESPVQETQY
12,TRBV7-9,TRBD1,ASSSGTGFYGYT
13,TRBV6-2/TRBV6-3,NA,ASRYSGLRGTEAF
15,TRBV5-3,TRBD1,ARSSWDRYTVNEKLF